Shown below are 5 T cell receptor beta chains from a single sample sequenced in a study of blood T cells in healthy people across ages. A J-beta primer mix and a sample-barcoded 5' primer were used in a second PCR of about 7 to 12 cycles. TCRdb ran MiXCR on the 5' RACE reads and lists one entry per CDR3 protein. The sample includes some 1.7 million distinct CDR3 sequences, under 30% of them seen just once. What was sequenced was blood. The receptors come from a woman under 40 in good health.

The CDR3 protein is CSVIPGDFNEKLFF. The CDR3, as DNA: TGCAGCGTTATACCGGGAGATTTTAATGAAAAACTGTTTTTT. This chain links TRBV29-1 with TRBJ1-4; no definite D call. This CDR3 is built from 14 residues. V was pared by 5 bases and J by 4 bases, with 14 bases between. The germline V gene encodes CDR1 SQVTM and CDR2 ANQGSEA. Supplemented by reference TRBV29-1 and TRBJ1-4, the full variable domain reads SAVISQKPSRDICQRGTSLTIQCQVDSQVTMMFWYRQQPGQSLTLIATANQGSEATYESGFVIDKFPISRPNLTFSTLTVSNMSPEDSSIYLCSVIPGDFNEKLFFGSGTQLSVL.

Notes on this clonotype: A much larger clone lies one base from this, so it may be a read error. The V call is TRBV6-6, the J call TRBJ2-5; D is ambiguous. Germline assignment: CDR1 MNHNY and CDR2 SVGAGI (reference sequence). There are 16 residues in the CDR3. The V gene lost 0 bases and the J gene lost 0 bases, with 11 bases spanning the gap. CDR3 nucleotides: TGTGCCAGCAGTTACTCACTCCTGGGGAACCAAGAGACCCAGTACTTC. Its translation is CASSYSLLGNQETQYF.

This clonotype came up many times. The chain joins TRBV6-6 to TRBJ1-2, with D perhaps matching TRBD1 (5 bases). CDR1 is MNHNY and CDR2 is SVGAGI in the germline V gene (reference sequence). CDR3 length equals 16 residues. Deletions cut 0 bases from V and 4 bases from J, with 15 bases between. For the CDR3, the DNA is TGTGCCAGCAGTTACTCCCAGGACGGACACTCCTATGGCTACACCTTC. Protein product: CASSYSQDGHSYGYTF.

This chain connects TRBV5-1 to TRBJ1-2, with 8 bases that match TRBD1. This CDR3 spans 15 amino acids. The V and J ends lost 1 base and 5 bases, in that order; junction bases with no gene match: 7. The germline V gene has CDR1 SGHRS and CDR2 YFSETQ. CDR3 bases: TGCGCCAGCAGCTTGACAGGGGGAGAAGAGTATGGCTACACCTTC. Residues: CASSLTGGEEYGYTF.

The chain joins TRBV19 to TRBJ2-1; 7 bases are a match to TRBD1. Germline CDR1 LNHDA, CDR2 SQIVND (reference sequence). After removal of 5 bases from V and 8 bases from J, the junction contained 15 bases not matched to a gene. The CDR3 has 16 residues. CDR3 sequence reads: CASSVQGTVGMHEQFF. CDR3 coding DNA: TGTGCCAGTAGTGTACAGGGGACCGTCGGCATGCATGAGCAGTTCTTC.